This T cell receptor beta chain was sequenced in a study of T-cell memory formation after mild COVID-19. Study outcomes and limitations: For second-wave clones that peaked at day 37, SARS-CoV-2 specificity went unverified. From day 15 to 85, contracting clones were balanced between CD4 and CD8, whereas later expanders leaned toward CD4+. Prior to infection, memory already included some responding clones, suggesting cross-reactive memory joined.

The table lists this clonotype with a few counts. What it binds is unknown. Constant-segment-primed 5'RACE gave TCR alpha and TCR beta cDNA libraries with sample barcodes and UMIs. MiXCR was run by TCRdb on the 5' RACE reads, yielding one entry per CDR3 protein. The sample lists about 400,000 distinct CDR3 sequences, about 22% occurring once. The CDR3 sequence is 15 residues long. The junction had 6 bases not matched to a gene; V was cut back by 5 bases and J by 8 bases. Germline assignment: CDR1 SGHVS and CDR2 FQNEAQ. Sequencing was done on a sample of PBMCs or a T cell subset sorted from them (not recorded which). The chain carries TRBV7-8 and TRBJ2-2; 12 positions match TRBD2. The sequence came from an adult woman who had mild COVID-19 (a few samples of this study predate the infection). Cell type and time point are not known. The CDR3 loop reads CASSRRLAGDGELFF. The CDR3 region has the DNA TGTGCCAGCAGCCGACGACTAGCGGGAGATGGGGAGCTGTTTTTT.